The 26 T cell receptor beta chains below come from one sample, sequenced in a study of control samples from healthy donors and cancer patients. Method: immunoSEQ multiplex PCR; TCRdb's copy keeps in-frame clones and lacks some. The sample holds roughly 130,000 clones, around 93% seen once. Sequenced material: PBMCs. Source of these receptors: a man aged 45-60 years with head and neck cancer.

V and J are TRBV6-5 and TRBJ2-5; no definite D call. The V end was cut by 2 bases, the J end by 5 bases, with 9 bases between. The germline V gene encodes CDR1 MNHEY and CDR2 SVGAGI. There are 13 residues in the CDR3. In DNA form, the CDR3 reads TGTGCCAGCAGTTACCGACGTTATGAGACCCAGTACTTC. Protein product: CASSYRRYETQYF.

This clone was observed a single time. The chain employs TRBV30 and TRBJ2-3, with 7 positions matching TRBD2. The germline V gene encodes CDR1 GTSNPN and CDR2 SVGIG (reference sequence). Trimming took 8 bases from V and 2 from J; bases not matched to a gene: 7. This CDR3 is 13 amino acids long. Here the CDR3 reads CAGGGLNTDTQYF. The DNA for the CDR3 is TGTGCCGGGGGGGGACTCAACACAGATACGCAGTATTTT.

The chain carries TRBV5-1 and TRBJ1-2, with D maybe TRBD1 (5 bases). Germline CDR1 SGHRS, CDR2 YFSETQ. CDR3 length: 16 residues. V shed 0 bases and J shed 3 bases, with 15 bases lying between them. CDR3 sequence (DNA): TGCGCCAGCAGCTTGGTATCCAGGGAAGGAGACTATGGCTACACCTTC. Translating gives CASSLVSREGDYGYTF.

This clone was observed once. This chain links TRBV7-3 with TRBJ2-3; D not resolved. CDR1 is SGHTA and CDR2 is FQGTGA in the germline V gene. CDR3 length: 15 residues. The V end lost 0 bases, the J end lost 2 bases, and 9 bases lay between the germline ends. CDR3 protein: CASSLTSRYTDTQYF. The CDR3 bases are TGTGCCAGCAGCTTAACGTCCAGGTACACAGATACGCAGTATTTT. Drawing the rest from reference TRBV7-3 and TRBJ2-3, the complete variable domain is GAGVSQTPSNKVTEKGKYVELRCDPISGHTALYWYRQSLGQGPEFLIYFQGTGAADDSGLPNDRFFAVRPEGSVSTLKIQRTERGDSAVYLCASSLTSRYTDTQYFGPGTRLTVL.

This clone was counted once. The chain has TRBV30 and TRBJ1-6; TRBD1 is a possible D gene (5 bases). V dropped 1 base and J dropped 7 bases, with 11 bases sitting between them. Germline CDR1 reads GTSNPN; CDR2 reads SVGIG (reference sequence). CDR3 length equals 14 residues. The DNA of the CDR3 is TGTGCCTGGAGTGGGCAGGGAGGGAATTCACCCCTCCACTTT. This encodes CAWSGQGGNSPLHF.

The V gene is TRBV6-2 or TRBV6-3, the J gene TRBJ1-3, with 8 bases identical to TRBD1. Trimming removed 5 bases from V and 4 bases from J; junction bases left unmatched: 4. From germline, CDR1 is MNHEY and CDR2 SVGEGT. This CDR3 comprises 14 residues. Here the CDR3 reads CASSHGQGGNTIYF. In DNA form, the CDR3 reads TGTGCCAGCAGTCATGGACAGGGCGGAAACACCATATATTTT.

The chain joins TRBV19 to TRBJ2-7, with D perhaps TRBD1 (6 bases). The CDR3 spans 14 residues. The ends were cut back, 3 bases at V and 0 bases at J, with 9 bases in the middle. Germline values: CDR1 LNHDA, CDR2 SQIVND (reference sequence). In nucleotides, the CDR3 is TGTGCCAGTAGTATCACGGACAGCTCCTACGAGCAGTACTTC. Its protein is CASSITDSSYEQYF.

The chain recombines TRBV10-3 with TRBJ2-7, with 7 bases fitting TRBD1. There are 15 residues in the CDR3. The trim removed 6 bases at V and 1 base at J, leaving 9 bases unmatched. Germline lookup yields CDR1 ENHRY and CDR2 SYGVKD. Written as DNA, the CDR3 is TGTGCCATCAGCCTCCTCCGGGACAGTTCCTACGAGCAGTACTTC. Its translation is CAISLLRDSSYEQYF.

CDR3 sequence: CASSPPGNTIYF. The CDR3 DNA is TGTGCCAGCTCCCCACCTGGAAACACCATATATTTT. This chain connects TRBV7-8 to TRBJ1-3, with D uncertain. V lost 8 bases and J 2 bases, leaving 7 bases between the germline ends. The CDR3 is made up of 12 amino acids. CDR1 and CDR2 (germline): SGHVS, FQNEAQ.

The chain links TRBV15 to TRBJ1-4, with D hard to call. V lost 1 base and J lost 3, with 15 bases in between. This CDR3 has 17 amino acids. CDR1 LNHNV and CDR2 YYDKDF come from the germline V gene (reference sequence). The CDR3 DNA reads as TGTGCCACCAGCAGAGGACCCGGACGGTTAGCTAATGAAAAACTGTTTTTT. This gives the protein CATSRGPGRLANEKLFF. The entire variable domain, with the rest obtained from reference TRBV15 and TRBJ1-4, is as follows: DAMVIQNPRYQVTQFGKPVTLSCSQTLNHNVMYWYQQKSSQAPKLLFHYYDKDFNNEADTPDNFQSRRPNTSFCFLDIRSPGLGDTAMYLCATSRGPGRLANEKLFFGSGTQLSVL.

The chain employs TRBV10-3 and TRBJ1-5; possibly TRBD1 for D (5 bases). The CDR3 runs to 15 residues. CDR1 and CDR2 (germline): ENHRY, SYGVKD. V shed 6 bases and J shed 0 bases, with 12 bases lying between them. CDR3 in amino acids: CAISRDFLSNQPQHF. The CDR3 bases are TGTGCCATCAGCCGGGACTTTCTTAGCAATCAGCCCCAGCATTTT.

A remark on this clone: The same CDR3 is also encoded by other DNA sequences in this sample. The V call is TRBV18, the J call TRBJ1-5; unclear D gene. The V and J ends lost 5 bases and 0 bases respectively, with 14 bases between them. Germline CDR1 is KGHSH and CDR2 is LQKENI. This CDR3 region has 16 residues. CDR3 in DNA: TGTGCCAGCTCATTACTCCCCCTGGATAGCAATCAGCCCCAGCATTTT. The encoded protein is CASSLLPLDSNQPQHF.

The chain links TRBV13 to TRBJ2-5; tentative D call: TRBD2 (5 bases). Trimming shortened V by 5 bases and J by 4 bases, and 14 bases separated the two germline ends. Germline V lookup: CDR1 PRHDT, CDR2 FYEKMQ (reference sequence). The CDR3 length is 14 residues. CDR3 DNA sequence: TGTGCCAGCAGCGAAATGGGGAGTCCAGAGACCCAGTACTTC. It codes for CASSEMGSPETQYF.

This rearrangement joins TRBV7-2 to TRBJ2-5; 10 bases map to TRBD1. The germline CDR1 and CDR2 sequences are SGHTA and FQGNSA. V lost 5 bases, J lost 4 bases, and 1 base stayed unmatched. The CDR3 extends over 13 amino acids. The CDR3 sequence is CASSRDRGETQYF. In nucleotides, the CDR3 is TGTGCCAGCAGCCGGGACAGGGGAGAGACCCAGTACTTC. Using reference TRBV7-2 and TRBJ2-5 for the parts outside the CDR3, the full variable domain is GAGVSQSPSNKVTEKGKDVELRCDPISGHTALYWYRQSLGQGLEFLIYFQGNSAPDKSGLPSDRFSAERTGGSVSTLTIQRTQQEDSAVYLCASSRDRGETQYFGPGTRLLVL.

The CDR3: CASSPHQGSGYTF. In DNA, the CDR3 is TGTGCCAGCAGTCCTCACCAGGGTAGTGGCTACACCTTC. The chain joins TRBV12-3 or TRBV12-4 to TRBJ1-2; the D gene is possibly TRBD1 (5 bases). The CDR3 is 13 residues long. V was shortened by 5 bases and J by 7 bases, with 14 bases between the two germline ends.

The rearrangement joins TRBV9 to TRBJ2-5; 9 bases map to TRBD2. The germline gives CDR1 SGDLS, CDR2 YYNGEE. V lost 0 bases to trimming and J lost 5 bases; unmatched junction nucleotides: 11. This CDR3 spans 17 amino acids. The DNA of the CDR3 is TGTGCCAGCAGCGTAGCACCTCTGGCGGGGGGGTTTGAGACCCAGTACTTC. Translation gives CASSVAPLAGGFETQYF.

This chain links TRBV24-1 with TRBJ1-6, with D tentatively TRBD1 (6 bases). The germline V gene has CDR1 KGHDR and CDR2 SFDVKD. The CDR3 contains 18 residues. V dropped 1 base and J dropped 9 bases, with 21 bases sitting between them. CDR3 sequence reads: CATSDFPDQGGEGSPLHF. In nucleotides, the CDR3 is TGTGCCACCAGTGATTTCCCGGACCAAGGGGGAGAAGGTTCACCCCTCCACTTT.

V gene TRBV9 combines with J gene TRBJ2-2; tentative D call: TRBD1 (5 bases). The CDR3 extends over 16 amino acids. With 1 base removed from V and 0 bases from J, the gap between germline ends came to 10 bases. Germline CDR1 is SGDLS and CDR2 is YYNGEE. As DNA, the CDR3 is TGTGCCAGCAGCGTACGCAGGGTCTCGAACACCGGGGAGCTGTTTTTT. Translated, it gives CASSVRRVSNTGELFF.

V gene TRBV9 combines with J gene TRBJ1-1; the D is unclear. The CDR3 length is 13 residues. Germline lookup yields CDR1 SGDLS and CDR2 YYNGEE. Trimming took off 0 bases at V and 4 bases at J, with 7 bases between the two ends. CDR3 region: CASSVESGTEAFF. CDR3 in DNA: TGTGCCAGCAGCGTAGAATCGGGCACTGAAGCTTTCTTT.

The chain carries TRBV12-3 or TRBV12-4 and TRBJ1-5, with D uncertain. The CDR3 runs 13 residues. V lost 6 bases and J lost 5, with 11 bases in between. The CDR3 loop is CASRGWADQPQHF. The DNA for the CDR3 is TGTGCCAGCAGGGGGTGGGCCGATCAGCCCCAGCATTTT.

The CDR3 bases are TGTGCCAGCAGTTACGAATCTGGGGTTAATGAAAAACTGTTTTTT. Translating it yields CASSYESGVNEKLFF. V usage is TRBV6-5 and J usage is TRBJ1-4; no clear D gene. V lost 2 bases and J lost 4, with 11 bases in between. Per germline, CDR1 MNHEY and CDR2 SVGAGI. CDR3 length: 15 amino acids.

V and J are TRBV12-3 or TRBV12-4 and TRBJ1-1, with D perhaps matching TRBD1 (5 bases). V was clipped by 8 bases and J by 3 bases, with 10 bases between them. This CDR3 has 12 amino acids. Written as DNA, the CDR3 is TGTGCCAGCGGTGGGGGGTACACTGAAGCTTTCTTT. It encodes CASGGGYTEAFF.

The rearrangement joins TRBV27 to TRBJ2-1; 10 bases are a match to TRBD1. Germline V gene sequence: CDR1 MNHEY, CDR2 SMNVEV (reference sequence). J lost 8 bases, V lost 6 bases, and 10 bases had no gene match. This CDR3 contains 15 residues. CDR3 in amino acids: CASSRPGQGIYEQFF. DNA for the CDR3: TGTGCCAGCAGCAGACCGGGACAGGGGATTTATGAGCAGTTCTTC.

This chain uses TRBV5-4 with TRBJ1-5; D is perhaps TRBD1 (5 bases). V lost 2 bases to trimming and J lost 2 bases, with 11 bases between them. The CDR3 runs to 15 residues. From germline, CDR1 is SGHNT and CDR2 YYREEE (reference sequence). CDR3 bases: TGTGCCAGCAGCTTTGGGGGGTCCGGCAATCAGCCCCAGCATTTT. Its protein product is CASSFGGSGNQPQHF.

This clone was seen a few times. This sequence joins TRBV6-2 or TRBV6-3 and TRBJ2-7; either TRBD1 or TRBD2 may fit D (6 bases each). Germline V lookup: CDR1 MNHEY, CDR2 SVGEGT. Trimming shortened V by 6 bases and J by 0 bases, and 18 bases separated the two germline ends. The CDR3 is 16 amino acids. CDR3 nucleotide sequence: TGTGCCAGCAGCTATATACCGGGGGCTACCTCCTACGAGCAGTACTTC. It codes for CASSYIPGATSYEQYF.

This sequence joins TRBV11-2 and TRBJ1-1; TRBD1 aligns across 9 bases. Germline lookup yields CDR1 SGHAT and CDR2 FQNNGV. This CDR3 region has 15 residues. Losses at the gene ends were 5 bases for V and 4 bases for J; bases not matched to a gene: 8. The CDR3 sequence: CASSPSRDRVTEAFF. The CDR3 region has the DNA TGTGCCAGCAGCCCTTCCCGGGACAGGGTCACTGAAGCTTTCTTT.